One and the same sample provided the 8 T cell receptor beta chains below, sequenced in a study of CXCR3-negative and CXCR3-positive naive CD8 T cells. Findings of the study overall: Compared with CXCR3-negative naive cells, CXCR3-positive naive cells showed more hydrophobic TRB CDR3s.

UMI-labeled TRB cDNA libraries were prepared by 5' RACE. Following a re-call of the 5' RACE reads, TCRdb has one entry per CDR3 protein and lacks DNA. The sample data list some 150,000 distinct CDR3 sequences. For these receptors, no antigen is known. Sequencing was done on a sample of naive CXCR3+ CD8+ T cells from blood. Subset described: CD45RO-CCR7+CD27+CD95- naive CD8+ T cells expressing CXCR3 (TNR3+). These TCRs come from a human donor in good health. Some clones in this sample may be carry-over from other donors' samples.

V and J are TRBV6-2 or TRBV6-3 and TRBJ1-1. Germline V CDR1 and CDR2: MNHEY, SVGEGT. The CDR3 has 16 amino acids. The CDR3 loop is CASSYSGGLDNTEAFF.

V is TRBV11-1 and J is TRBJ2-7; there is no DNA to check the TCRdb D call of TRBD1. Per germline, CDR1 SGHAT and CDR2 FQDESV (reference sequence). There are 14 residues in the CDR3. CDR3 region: CASSLRGRDYEQYF.

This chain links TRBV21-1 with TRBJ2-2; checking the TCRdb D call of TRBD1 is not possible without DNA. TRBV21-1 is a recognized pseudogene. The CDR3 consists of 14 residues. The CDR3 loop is CASSKSCASRELFF.

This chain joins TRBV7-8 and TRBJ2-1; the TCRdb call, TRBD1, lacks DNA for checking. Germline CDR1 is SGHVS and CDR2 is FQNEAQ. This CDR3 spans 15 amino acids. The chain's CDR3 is CASMTGMKWGNEQFF.

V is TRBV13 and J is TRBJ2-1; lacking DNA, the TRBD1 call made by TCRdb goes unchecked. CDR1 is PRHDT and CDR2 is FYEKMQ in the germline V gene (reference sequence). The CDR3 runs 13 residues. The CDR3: CASGTGRGDEQFF.

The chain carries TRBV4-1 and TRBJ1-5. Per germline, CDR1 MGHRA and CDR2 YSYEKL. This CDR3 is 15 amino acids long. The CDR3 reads CASSAGPLSNQPQHF.

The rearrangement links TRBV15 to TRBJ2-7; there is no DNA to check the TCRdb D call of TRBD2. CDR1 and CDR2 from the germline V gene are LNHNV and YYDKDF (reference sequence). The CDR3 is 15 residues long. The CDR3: CATSRGLADSYEQYF.

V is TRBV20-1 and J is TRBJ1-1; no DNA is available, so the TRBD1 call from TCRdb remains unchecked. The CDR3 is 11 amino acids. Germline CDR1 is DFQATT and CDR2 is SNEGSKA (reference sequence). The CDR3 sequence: CSARGPGEAFF.